The 7 T cell receptor beta chains below all came from one sample that was sequenced in a study of blood T cell repertoires in COVID-19. Produced via immunoSEQ multiplex PCR; TCRdb's table is partial and in-frame only. The sample records more than 200,000 clones, about nine tenths being singletons. The sequenced sample was PBMCs or T cells enriched from blood (not recorded which). The receptors derive from a man in his forties or fifties who had recovered from COVID-19.

V is TRBV27 and J is TRBJ2-2; maybe TRBD1 (7 bases). The germline V and J ends were trimmed by 8 bases and 6 bases, with 22 bases remaining between them. This CDR3 has 16 amino acids. From germline, CDR1 is MNHEY and CDR2 SMNVEV (reference sequence). The CDR3 DNA sequence: TGTGCCAGCGCTGCCTATCAAACAGGGGAGGCCGGGGAGCTGTTTTTT. Protein product: CASAAYQTGEAGELFF.

This sequence joins TRBV29-1 and TRBJ1-1, with unresolved D. The CDR3 has 13 amino acids. Trimming removed 2 bases at V and 1 base at J, with 8 bases between. In germline, CDR1 is SQVTM, CDR2 ANQGSEA. CDR3 sequence: CSVEWAANTEAFF. CDR3 in DNA: TGCAGCGTTGAATGGGCAGCGAACACTGAAGCTTTCTTT.

The CDR3 sequence: CSVGGLAGGETQYF. The CDR3 nucleotides are TGCAGCGTGGGGGGACTAGCGGGTGGGGAGACCCAGTACTTC. The V gene is TRBV29-1, the J gene TRBJ2-5; 12 nucleotides agree with TRBD2. The CDR3 is 14 amino acids. The J segment lost 5 bases and the V segment lost 6 bases, leaving 7 bases of the junction unmatched. Germline CDR1 reads SQVTM; CDR2 reads ANQGSEA.

V gene TRBV11-2 combines with J gene TRBJ2-5; TRBD1 aligns across 11 bases. This CDR3 is built from 14 residues. V was clipped by 5 bases and J by 3 bases; unmatched bases: 2. Germline V gene data show CDR1 as SGHAT and CDR2 as FQNNGV. The CDR3 sequence: CASSPGQGEETQYF. CDR3 sequence (DNA): TGTGCCAGCAGCCCGGGACAGGGGGAAGAGACCCAGTACTTC.

The chain is built from TRBV28 and TRBJ2-4, with 7 positions matching TRBD2. Trimming removed 7 bases from V and 3 bases from J; junction bases left unmatched: 12. The CDR3 has 16 amino acids. The germline V gene encodes CDR1 MDHEN and CDR2 SYDVKM. The CDR3 DNA reads as TGTGCCAGCACCGTTGGGGGGGGAGAGGACAAAAACATTCAGTACTTC. Its protein product is CASTVGGGEDKNIQYF.

This chain links TRBV3-1 (or the pseudogene TRBV3-2) with TRBJ2-7, with 10 bases fitting TRBD2. Germline V gene lookup returns CDR1 LGHDT and CDR2 YNNKEL (reference sequence). The junction had 4 bases not matched to a gene; V was cut back by 2 bases and J by 3 bases. The CDR3 extends over 15 amino acids. CDR3 bases: TGTGCCAGCAGCCAATCAAGCGGGAGGGACTACGAGCAGTACTTC. Amino acid sequence: CASSQSSGRDYEQYF.

The J gene is TRBJ1-3, the V gene TRBV9; perhaps TRBD1 as D (5 bases). This CDR3 comprises 13 residues. Trimming stripped 7 bases from V and 0 bases from J, with 8 bases between. Per the germline V gene, CDR1 is SGDLS and CDR2 is YYNGEE. CDR3 amino acids: CASGGSSGNTIYF. In nucleotides, the CDR3 is TGTGCCAGCGGGGGGAGCTCTGGAAACACCATATATTTT.